Each of the 19 T cell receptor beta chains below was sequenced from the same sample in a study of blood T cell repertoires in COVID-19 (dated by TCRdb to 2020 to 2022). Libraries were constructed by the immunoSEQ multiplex PCR assay. Not all clones reach the TCRdb copy of this immuneACCESS table, which keeps in-frame sequences only. Checked studies attribute under half of the gap to unresolved V genes and leave the rest unexplained. This sample gives about 350,000 clones in total; about 88% of them show up just once. Of the sample, about 0.94% is held by the ten largest clones. Sequencing was carried out using PBMCs or T cells enriched from blood (not recorded which). The receptors stem from a woman aged 25 to 39 who had been exposed to COVID-19.

In DNA, the CDR3 is TGCGCCAGCAGTCCGGCAGGTGAGCAGCCCCAGCATTTT. As protein: CASSPAGEQPQHF. The rearrangement joins TRBV10-1 to TRBJ1-5; no clear D. The V end lost 5 bases, the J end lost 7 bases, and 12 bases lay between the germline ends. CDR3 length: 13 amino acids. The germline V gene encodes CDR1 WNHNN and CDR2 SYGVQD (reference sequence).

V is TRBV14 and J is TRBJ2-3; TRBD2 aligns across 10 bases. CDR3 length equals 16 residues. CDR1 and CDR2 (germline): SGHDN, FVKESK. V was pared by 9 bases and J by 8 bases, with 17 bases of the junction left unmatched. The CDR3 DNA sequence: TGTGCCAGTCAATCCACTAGCGGGAATTTGAAGAGTACGCAGTATTTT. Protein product: CASQSTSGNLKSTQYF.

V and J are TRBV11-1 and TRBJ2-3, with D tentatively TRBD1 (5 bases). V was shortened by 3 bases and J by 0 bases, with 7 bases between the two germline ends. This CDR3 has 14 amino acids. The V gene's germline CDR1 is SGHAT and CDR2 FQDESV (reference sequence). The DNA for the CDR3 is TGTGCCAGCAGCTTCAGACAGAGCACAGATACGCAGTATTTT. It translates to CASSFRQSTDTQYF.

This chain connects TRBV10-1 to TRBJ2-3, with 12 bases fitting TRBD2. The CDR3 runs to 17 residues. From germline, CDR1 is WNHNN and CDR2 SYGVQD (reference sequence). V lost 2 bases, J lost 3 bases, and 6 bases stayed unmatched. The CDR3 DNA is TGCGCCAGCAGTGAGGGCCTACTAGCGGGAGGAACAGATACGCAGTATTTT. Residues: CASSEGLLAGGTDTQYF.

The chain links TRBV5-8 to TRBJ2-7; D possibly corresponds to TRBD2 (7 bases). From germline, CDR1 is SGHTS and CDR2 YDEGEE. V was shortened by 2 bases and J by 6 bases, with 21 bases between the two germline ends. CDR3 length: 16 residues. The CDR3 DNA is TGTGCCAGCAGCTTAGGGGGGCGGGAGTCCCCCGGCGAGCAGTACTTC. Its protein is CASSLGGRESPGEQYF.

In its sample, this clone was seen once. This chain uses TRBV9 with TRBJ1-1, with D maybe TRBD1 (6 bases). This CDR3 has 15 amino acids. V lost 3 bases and J 0 bases, leaving 12 bases between the germline ends. Germline lookup yields CDR1 SGDLS and CDR2 YYNGEE. The CDR3 here is CASSARQELNTEAFF. The CDR3 region has the DNA TGTGCCAGCAGCGCCCGACAGGAACTGAACACTGAAGCTTTCTTT. Looking up the rest from reference TRBV9 and TRBJ1-1 gives the full variable domain: DSGVTQTPKHLITATGQRVTLRCSPRSGDLSVYWYQQSLDQGLQFLIQYYNGEERAKGNILERFSAQQFPDLHSELNLSSLELGDSALYFCASSARQELNTEAFFGQGTRLTVV.

The J gene is TRBJ1-5, the V gene TRBV29-1; D gene unclear. Trimming took off 7 bases at V and 0 bases at J, with 10 bases between the two ends. Germline CDR1 reads SQVTM; CDR2 reads ANQGSEA. The CDR3 extends over 13 amino acids. The CDR3 DNA sequence: TGCAGCGCCCGGGTCAATAGCAATCAGCCCCAGCATTTT. Its translation is CSARVNSNQPQHF.

The chain is built from TRBV7-3 and TRBJ2-6; D is possibly TRBD2 (5 bases). Trimming took 5 bases from V and 0 from J, leaving 17 bases between them. This CDR3 region has 18 residues. The germline V gene has CDR1 SGHTA and CDR2 FQGTGA. CDR3 loop: CASSPIASAGSGANVLTF. The CDR3 DNA reads as TGTGCCAGCAGCCCGATCGCATCTGCGGGCTCTGGGGCCAACGTCCTGACTTTC.

Comments on this clone: This clone may be a read error of a much larger clone one base away. This sequence joins TRBV11-2 and TRBJ2-3; D is possibly TRBD2 (6 bases). This CDR3 has 12 amino acids. Trimming removed 8 bases from V and 0 bases from J, with 6 bases in between. CDR1 is SGHAT, CDR2 FQNNGV, per germline. The CDR3: CASGTSTDTQYF. In DNA form, the CDR3 reads TGTGCCAGCGGGACTAGCACAGATACGCAGTATTTT.

The chain employs TRBV28 and TRBJ1-1; D remains unclear. Germline CDR1 reads MDHEN; CDR2 reads SYDVKM. This CDR3 contains 12 residues. Between the trimmed V and J ends, which lost 7 bases and 1 base, there was a span of 7 bases. As DNA, the CDR3 is TGTGCCAGCACCCACAGGAACACTGAAGCTTTCTTT. Residues: CASTHRNTEAFF.

The chain is built from TRBV28 and TRBJ2-2; a possible D gene is TRBD2 (6 bases). V lost 3 bases and J 4 bases, leaving 9 bases between the germline ends. Germline CDR1 and CDR2: MDHEN and SYDVKM. The CDR3 loop spans 14 amino acids. The CDR3, as DNA: TGTGCCAGCAGTTTTTGGGACTCCACCGGGGAGCTGTTTTTT. Translated, it gives CASSFWDSTGELFF.

The genes are TRBV5-1 and TRBJ2-7; 8 nucleotides line up with TRBD1. Per the germline V gene, CDR1 is SGHRS and CDR2 is YFSETQ. With V trimmed by 0 bases and J by 5 bases, 7 bases remained unmatched. CDR3 length: 15 amino acids. CDR3 amino acids: CASSLARTGLHEQYF. In DNA form, the CDR3 reads TGCGCCAGCAGCTTGGCCCGGACAGGGCTCCACGAGCAGTACTTC.

V is TRBV29-1 and J is TRBJ1-2; D is ambiguous. This CDR3 has 10 residues. Germline-derived CDR1 and CDR2 are SQVTM and ANQGSEA. The V end was cut by 8 bases, the J end by 7 bases, with 11 bases between. The CDR3 nucleotides are TGCAGCTTCGGGTACTCTGGCTACACCTTC. Encoded protein: CSFGYSGYTF. The whole variable domain, filled in from reference TRBV29-1 and TRBJ1-2, reads SAVISQKPSRDICQRGTSLTIQCQVDSQVTMMFWYRQQPGQSLTLIATANQGSEATYESGFVIDKFPISRPNLTFSTLTVSNMSPEDSSIYLCSFGYSGYTFGSGTRLTVV.

As to this clone: In the same sample, other DNA sequences code for this CDR3. The V call is TRBV18, the J call TRBJ2-2, with TRBD1 identical over 7 bases. Per the germline V gene, CDR1 is KGHSH and CDR2 is LQKENI. Unmatched junction bases numbered 4, after V lost 2 bases and J lost 4 bases. The CDR3 has 15 residues. The CDR3 DNA reads as TGTGCCAGCTCACCAGAGGGGGCAGGCACCGGGGAGCTGTTTTTT. Translation: CASSPEGAGTGELFF.

The chain carries TRBV18 and TRBJ1-1; the D is unclear. The CDR3 is made up of 14 amino acids. CDR1 is KGHSH, CDR2 LQKENI, per germline. V shed 2 bases and J shed 0 bases, with 7 bases lying between them. The CDR3 loop reads CASSPSQVNTEAFF. CDR3 DNA sequence: TGTGCCAGCTCACCAAGCCAGGTGAACACTGAAGCTTTCTTT.

The chain uses TRBV7-7 and TRBJ2-5, with 12 bases matching TRBD2. The germline CDR1 and CDR2 sequences are SSHAT and FNYEAQ (reference sequence). V was clipped by 4 bases and J by 5 bases; unmatched bases: 5. The CDR3 runs 15 residues. CDR3 in DNA: TGTGCCAGCAGCTCTAGCGGGAGGGTCGAGGAGACCCAGTACTTC. It encodes CASSSSGRVEETQYF.

The table lists this clone with a count of one. The V call is TRBV28, the J call TRBJ2-7, with D possibly being TRBD1 (5 bases). Germline V gives CDR1 MDHEN, CDR2 SYDVKM. Trimming stripped 7 bases from V and 4 bases from J, with 17 bases between. The CDR3 length is 14 residues. The DNA of the CDR3 is TGTGCCAGCACATCTTCCAGGGCGCCATACGAGCAGTACTTC. This sequence encodes CASTSSRAPYEQYF.

The chain links TRBV29-1 to TRBJ2-7; 8 bases agree with TRBD2. CDR1 and CDR2 (germline): SQVTM, ANQGSEA. The CDR3 length is 14 residues. Germline trimming cut 3 bases from V and 0 bases from J; bases unmatched to any gene: 4. Here the CDR3 DNA reads TGCAGCGTTGATAGGAGCGGGGGCTCCTACGAGCAGTACTTC. The encoded protein is CSVDRSGGSYEQYF.

CDR3 residues: CASSDLATDTQYF. The DNA for the CDR3 is TGTGCCAGTTCGGACCTAGCCACAGATACGCAGTATTTT. The genes are TRBV27 and TRBJ2-3, with D possibly matching TRBD2 (5 bases). V lost 9 bases and J lost 2, with 12 bases in between. CDR3 length equals 13 residues. The germline V gene has CDR1 MNHEY and CDR2 SMNVEV (reference sequence).